The 3 T cell receptor beta chains presented below share a single source sample, sequenced in a study of cytomegalovirus exposure and HLA in healthy donors. Vbeta (60) and Jbeta (13) primers were used in the PCR. Method: immunoSEQ multiplex PCR; TCRdb's copy keeps in-frame clones and lacks some. The table includes roughly 120,000 clones, around 80% detected once. The sample taken for sequencing was PBMCs. Receptors originate from a young woman in good health and CMV-seronegative.

Only a few counts were recorded for this clone. The chain uses TRBV5-6 and TRBJ2-1; 8 bases line up with TRBD1. CDR1 and CDR2 (germline): SGHDT, YYEEEE. The CDR3 sequence is 15 residues long. The junction had 6 bases not matched to a gene; V was cut back by 4 bases and J by 3 bases. The CDR3 bases are TGTGCCAGCAGCGCGGGACAGGAGGGCTACAATGAGCAGTTCTTC. Protein product: CASSAGQEGYNEQFF.

The chain recombines TRBV4-1 with TRBJ2-3; TRBD2 agrees at 11 bases. The CDR3 extends over 17 amino acids. The ends lost 1 base at V and 4 bases at J; junction bases unmatched: 7. Germline assignment: CDR1 MGHRA and CDR2 YSYEKL. The CDR3: CASSQVVLAGGADTQYF. Written as DNA, the CDR3 is TGCGCCAGCAGCCAAGTTGTCCTAGCGGGAGGCGCAGATACGCAGTATTTT.

The genes are TRBV5-4 and TRBJ2-7; 10 positions match TRBD1. The germline gives CDR1 SGHNT, CDR2 YYREEE (reference sequence). Unmatched junction bases numbered 10, after V lost 7 bases and J lost 3 bases. The CDR3 has 15 residues. CDR3 in amino acids: CASRNRDRGYYEQYF. Written as DNA, the CDR3 is TGTGCCAGCCGAAACCGGGACAGGGGATACTACGAGCAGTACTTC. The whole variable domain, filled in from reference TRBV5-4 and TRBJ2-7, reads ETGVTQSPTHLIKTRGQQVTLRCSSQSGHNTVSWYQQALGQGPQFIFQYYREEENGRGNFPPRFSGLQFPNYSSELNVNALELDDSALYLCASRNRDRGYYEQYFGPGTRLTVT.